Listed below are T cell receptor beta chains from one sample, sequenced in a study of shared clonotypes between healthy human individuals. Here immunoSEQ multiplex PCR was the method, and the copy in TCRdb shows in-frame clones only, minus some. Of about 1.4 million clones in the sample, 96% are singletons; the top ten hold roughly 1.2%. Sequencing was done on a sample of naive CD4+ T cells sorted from blood. These receptors were taken from a man aged 30 to 45 in good health. CDR3s include the opening cysteine and the closing phenylalanine or tryptophan. D genes are given only for firm matches. Clone size, where shown, is once, few, many, or a class for clones that have expanded.

>TRBV9|TRBJ1-2|NA|NA
TGTGCCAGCAGACGTGACAGAAAAAGTAACTATGGCTACACCTTC
CASRRDRKSNYGYTF
>TRBV10-3|TRBJ1-1|NA|NA
TGTGCCATCAGTGACGGGCGGATGAACACTGAAGCTTTCTTT
CAISDGRMNTEAFF
>TRBV9|TRBJ2-3|NA|NA
TGTGCCAGCAGCGTCACCCCCGAGACGGGGGGCTTAGGTGATACGCAGTATTTT
CASSVTPETGGLGDTQYF
>TRBV28|TRBJ2-7|once|TRBD2
TGTGCCAGCACCGAAGTCGGACTAGCGGGAGCTTTTCCCTCCTACGAGCAGTACTTC
CASTEVGLAGAFPSYEQYF
>TRBV6-5|TRBJ1-5|NA|NA
TGTGCCAGCAGCCTTTTGTTGAATCAGCCCCAGCATTTT
CASSLLLNQPQHF
>TRBV10-1|TRBJ2-3|once|NA
TGCGCCAGCAGTGCTCCCGGGACTAGCACAGATACGCAGTATTTT
CASSAPGTSTDTQYF
>TRBV11-2|TRBJ1-1|NA|NA
TGTGCCAGCAGCTTAGGGGAGGGACACCCGAACACTGAAGCTTTCTTT
CASSLGEGHPNTEAFF
>TRBV28|TRBJ2-1|NA|NA
TGTGCCAGCAGTCCAACAGGCCCTGGCTCCTACAATGAGCAGTTCTTC
CASSPTGPGSYNEQFF
>TRBV29-1|TRBJ2-7|NA|NA
TGCAGCGCTCACACTAGCTCCTACGAGCAGTACTTC
CSAHTSSYEQYF
>TRBV29-1|TRBJ1-5|NA|NA
TGCAGCGTTTGGGCCGGGGGGAATCAGCCCCAGCATTTT
CSVWAGGNQPQHF
>TRBV7-2|TRBJ1-3|NA|TRBD1
TGTGCCAGCAGCGGACAGGACAGGGGAGGAAACACCATATATTTT
CASSGQDRGGNTIYF
>TRBV10-1|TRBJ2-7|NA|TRBD1
TGCGCCAGCAGTGGACCGGCGGGACAGGGGAACTACGAGCAGTACTTC
CASSGPAGQGNYEQYF
>TRBV5-1|TRBJ2-1|NA|NA
TGCGCCAGCAGCCGGGGGACCGACGCAAACAATGAGCAGTTCTTC
CASSRGTDANNEQFF
>TRBV11-2|TRBJ2-5|NA|NA
TGTGCCAGCAGCCAGGAGGGAGGCCGGCGGACCCAGTACTTC
CASSQEGGRRTQYF
>TRBV15|TRBJ1-4|NA|TRBD1
TGTGCCACCAGCAGAGGGGTTTCGGACAGGGTATATGAAAAACTGTTTTTT
CATSRGVSDRVYEKLFF
>TRBV4-2|TRBJ2-7|NA|NA
TGTGCCAGCAGCCAAGTGGACGGGTCCTACGAGCAGTACTTC
CASSQVDGSYEQYF
>TRBV10-3|TRBJ2-7|NA|TRBD1
TGTGCCATCAGTGAAACCGGGACAGTGTACGAGCAGTACTTC
CAISETGTVYEQYF
>TRBV7-3|TRBJ2-3|NA|NA
TGTGCCAGCAGACCTCCTGGAGGTTCGGTCGGCACAGATACGCAGTATTTT
CASRPPGGSVGTDTQYF
>TRBV7-2|TRBJ1-5|few|NA
TGTGCCAGCAGCTTAGGCCAGGGTCATCAGCCCCAGCATTTT
CASSLGQGHQPQHF
>TRBV9|TRBJ2-5|NA|TRBD2
TGTGCCAGCAGCGTAGCCGGGACTAGGGTCCAAGAGACCCAGTACTTC
CASSVAGTRVQETQYF
>TRBV28|TRBJ1-5|once|NA
TGTGCCAGCAGACAGGGCGATTTAAATCAGCCCCAGCATTTT
CASRQGDLNQPQHF
>TRBV13|TRBJ2-1|NA|TRBD2
TGTGCCAGCAGCTTACCGTCTAGCGGGAGGAAAAATGAGCAGTTCTTC
CASSLPSSGRKNEQFF
>TRBV5-8|TRBJ2-7|NA|NA
TGTGCCAGCAGACGTCCAGGGAGGAGCTCCTACGAGCAGTACTTC
CASRRPGRSSYEQYF
>TRBV5-5|TRBJ2-2|NA|NA
TGTGCCAGCAGCTACGGACGGATGAACACCGGGGAGCTGTTTTTT
CASSYGRMNTGELFF
>TRBV5-1|TRBJ1-3|NA|NA
TGCGCCAGCAGCTTGAGGGCAGGGGCTGGAAACACCATATATTTT
CASSLRAGAGNTIYF
>TRBV7-9|TRBJ1-2|NA|NA
TGTGCCAGCAGCCTGGGCCGGGTTACTTCTAACTATGGCTACACCTTC
CASSLGRVTSNYGYTF
>TRBV7-9|TRBJ2-2|NA|NA
TGTGCCAGCAGCTTAGTCAGGGGCGACACCGGGGAGCTGTTTTTT
CASSLVRGDTGELFF